This note documents a single T cell receptor beta chain sequence. The sample belongs to a study of OX40 agonist ivuxolimab in advanced cancers. Study-wide context: An anti-OX40 (CD134) antibody with agonistic activity, ivuxolimab, was administered to patients.

The CDR3 covers 16 residues. CDR1 is ENHRY and CDR2 is SYGVKD in the germline V gene. V gave up 3 bases and J gave up 0 bases, with 12 bases separating them. Some clones are missing from TCRdb's copy, which holds only in-frame ones; the method was immunoSEQ multiplex PCR. The table has 95,000 to 150,000 clones, approximately 92% seen once. The sequencing used CD4+ or CD8+ T cells sorted from blood, collected in a trial of the OX40 agonist ivuxolimab. The sequence derives from an adult with an advanced solid tumor such as melanoma, head and neck, liver or kidney cancer. The rearrangement uses TRBV10-3 and TRBJ2-1; D gene uncertain. The CDR3 sequence is CAISDPAASSYNEQFF. The DNA for the CDR3 is TGTGCCATCAGTGACCCCGCGGCTAGCTCCTACAATGAGCAGTTCTTC.